These 25 T cell receptor beta chains were all obtained from the same sample, sequenced in a study of response to subunit inactivated influenza vaccine. TCRdb re-analysed the RT-PCR reads in MiXCR, keeping a single row per CDR3 protein. The sample records roughly 630,000 distinct CDR3 sequences, about 15% being singletons. Specimen: PBMCs from blood, collected about 14 days before vaccination. Source of these receptors: a man in his forties or fifties who received an inactivated influenza vaccine.

This clonotype was counted ten times or more. The V call is TRBV5-1, the J call TRBJ1-1; D may be TRBD1 (6 bases). This CDR3 spans 15 amino acids. V lost 6 bases, J lost 0 bases, and 15 bases lay in between. Germline V gene lookup returns CDR1 SGHRS and CDR2 YFSETQ. The CDR3 DNA reads as TGCGCCAGCAACCCGGGGGGCGGACTGAACACTGAAGCTTTCTTT. The encoded protein is CASNPGGGLNTEAFF.

This clonotype was seen repeatedly, ten times or more. This chain uses TRBV18 with TRBJ2-2, with D perhaps TRBD1 (6 bases). This CDR3 spans 16 amino acids. Germline V lookup: CDR1 KGHSH, CDR2 LQKENI. Between the trimmed V and J ends, which lost 5 bases and 0 bases, there was a span of 13 bases. CDR3 coding DNA: TGTGCCAGCTCAAATTCCGGGACAACGAACACCGGGGAGCTGTTTTTT. Its translation is CASSNSGTTNTGELFF.

The chain has TRBV5-1 and TRBJ2-3; D is uncertain. V lost 0 bases to trimming and J lost 8 bases, with 7 bases between them. Per germline, CDR1 SGHRS and CDR2 YFSETQ. The CDR3 loop spans 12 amino acids. The CDR3 sequence is CASSLDPSTQYF. The CDR3 DNA reads as TGCGCCAGCAGCTTGGACCCGAGTACGCAGTATTTT.

This clonotype was picked up many times. A junction end diverges from the germline sequence, so it may reflect a read error. This chain uses TRBV20-1 with TRBJ2-5; D unclear. This CDR3 comprises 13 residues. Germline V gene sequence: CDR1 DFQATT, CDR2 SNEGSKA (reference sequence). The CDR3 coding sequence is TGCAGTGCTATTGAGAGTTACCAGGAGACCCAGTACTTC. It translates to CSAIESYQETQYF.

The chain is built from TRBV19 and TRBJ1-2, with a weak D call TRBD1 (5 bases). Per germline, CDR1 LNHDA and CDR2 SQIVND (reference sequence). The V gene lost 7 bases and the J gene lost 2 bases, with 14 bases spanning the gap. There are 14 residues in the CDR3. The CDR3 DNA sequence: TGTGCCAGTATCCAACAGGCGGCCAACTATGGCTACACCTTC. Its protein product is CASIQQAANYGYTF.

The chain combines TRBV7-2 with TRBJ2-5; D is perhaps TRBD2 (5 bases). V lost 1 base, J lost 10 bases, and 19 bases lay in between. Germline V gene lookup returns CDR1 SGHTA and CDR2 FQGNSA. The CDR3 contains 15 residues. CDR3 coding DNA: TGTGCCAGCAGCTTAGATAGAGGCGGGCTAAGGAGCCAGTACTTC. Translation gives CASSLDRGGLRSQYF.

This clonotype was seen a handful of times. This chain connects TRBV6-2 or TRBV6-3 to TRBJ2-5; tentatively, D is TRBD2 (5 bases). The CDR3 sequence is 15 residues long. Trimming stripped 7 bases from V and 2 bases from J, with 17 bases between. CDR1 and CDR2 from the germline V gene are MNHEY and SVGEGT. In DNA form, the CDR3 reads TGTGCCAGCACCCTCTTTCCGGGGAAACAAGAGACCCAGTACTTC. Encoded protein: CASTLFPGKQETQYF.

In its sample, this clonotype was seen a few times. The CDR3 nucleotides are TGTGCCAGCAGTTCCAGGGCCAGAGGGCAAGAGACCCAGTACTTC. Translation gives CASSSRARGQETQYF. The chain recombines TRBV27 with TRBJ2-5, with D perhaps being TRBD1 or TRBD2 (5 bases each). Trimming pared 4 bases from V and 2 bases from J, leaving 14 bases between. This CDR3 has 15 residues. Germline V gives CDR1 MNHEY, CDR2 SMNVEV (reference sequence).

This clonotype was picked up a small number of times. The chain joins TRBV20-1 to TRBJ1-5; D remains ambiguous. Trimming took 2 bases from V and 3 from J, leaving 11 bases between them. CDR1 DFQATT and CDR2 SNEGSKA come from the germline V gene (reference sequence). The CDR3 loop spans 14 amino acids. CDR3 residues: CSARKRANNQPQHF. CDR3 coding DNA: TGCAGTGCTAGAAAGAGGGCGAACAATCAGCCCCAGCATTTT.

The genes are TRBV4-3 and TRBJ2-1; 7 bases line up with TRBD1. The junction had 14 bases not matched to a gene; V was cut back by 2 bases and J by 4 bases. Germline V CDR1 and CDR2: LGHNA, YSLEER. The CDR3 is made up of 18 amino acids. The CDR3 DNA reads as TGCGCCAGCAGCCAAAATCCAGCTGGGACAGAAGTTTACAATGAGCAGTTCTTC. It encodes CASSQNPAGTEVYNEQFF.

The chain links TRBV9 to TRBJ2-7; D gene unclear. Trimming removed 0 bases at V and 5 bases at J, with 15 bases between. The germline V gene encodes CDR1 SGDLS and CDR2 YYNGEE. CDR3 length equals 15 residues. CDR3 amino acids: CASSVGWARSNEQYF. DNA of the CDR3: TGTGCCAGCAGCGTAGGCTGGGCTCGTTCCAACGAGCAGTACTTC.

The chain couples TRBV28 to TRBJ2-7; TRBD2 aligns across 12 bases. The CDR3 has 16 amino acids. V shed 6 bases and J 4 bases; nucleotides not matched to a gene: 10. The germline V gene encodes CDR1 MDHEN and CDR2 SYDVKM. Here the CDR3 DNA reads TGTGCCAGCAGCCACGAACTAGCGGGAGGAAGATACGAGCAGTACTTC. It translates to CASSHELAGGRYEQYF.

The rearrangement uses TRBV3-1 and TRBJ2-5; D remains ambiguous. The J call is uncertain, as TRBJ2-1 better fits the DNA end. This CDR3 has 15 residues. Germline V gene lookup returns CDR1 LGHDT and CDR2 YNNKEL (reference sequence). This CDR3 is CASSQGGPSVETQFF. Here the CDR3 DNA reads TGTGCCAGCAGCCAAGGGGGTCCGAGCGTCGAGACCCAGTTCTTC.

This clonotype has only a few counts. This chain joins TRBV4-2 and TRBJ2-7, with a possible D match to TRBD1 (6 bases). Germline lookup yields CDR1 LGHNA and CDR2 YNFKEQ. V dropped 4 bases and J dropped 6 bases, with 13 bases sitting between them. The CDR3 totals 13 residues. CDR3 nucleotides: TGTGCCAGCAGCCCCGGCCTGACAGGCGAGCAGTACTTC. Translated, it gives CASSPGLTGEQYF.

This clonotype was counted ten times or more. This chain uses TRBV7-2 with TRBJ1-1; the match to TRBD1 covers 7 bases. Losses at the gene ends were 5 bases for V and 4 bases for J; bases not matched to a gene: 10. In germline, CDR1 is SGHTA, CDR2 FQGNSA. The CDR3 is 15 residues long. The CDR3 nucleotides read TGTGCCAGCAGCCCAGATGACAGGGTCGGCACTGAAGCTTTCTTT. Protein product: CASSPDDRVGTEAFF. The variable domain in full, completed from reference TRBV7-2 and TRBJ1-1, reads GAGVSQSPSNKVTEKGKDVELRCDPISGHTALYWYRQSLGQGLEFLIYFQGNSAPDKSGLPSDRFSAERTGGSVSTLTIQRTQQEDSAVYLCASSPDDRVGTEAFFGQGTRLTVV.

The CDR3 DNA sequence: TGCGCCAGCAGCTTAGGGCCCGGGACTAGTTCCTACGAGCAGTACTTC. Protein product: CASSLGPGTSSYEQYF. The V gene is TRBV5-1, the J gene TRBJ2-7; 8 bases align to TRBD2. Germline V gene lookup returns CDR1 SGHRS and CDR2 YFSETQ. V lost 2 bases and J lost 1; bases outside the gene matches: 8. This CDR3 region has 16 residues.

This clonotype has just a few counts. Here the CDR3 DNA reads TGTGCCAGCAGCCCTTACCGGGGACAGACAAATGGCTACACCTTC. Protein sequence: CASSPYRGQTNGYTF. J is TRBJ1-2 and V is TRBV9; 7 bases line up with TRBD1. V shed 4 bases, J shed 6 bases, and the junction held 12 bases outside the gene matches. Germline CDR1 is SGDLS and CDR2 is YYNGEE. The length of the CDR3 is 15 residues.

This rearrangement joins TRBV18 to TRBJ1-1; perhaps TRBD1 as D (6 bases). This CDR3 has 13 residues. Germline loops: CDR1 KGHSH, CDR2 LQKENI. With 8 bases removed from V and 3 bases from J, the gap between germline ends came to 13 bases. The CDR3 loop is CASNREWDTEAFF. The CDR3 DNA reads as TGTGCCAGCAACAGGGAATGGGACACTGAAGCTTTCTTT.

This clonotype came up a few times. This chain uses TRBV5-6 with TRBJ2-4; TRBD1 might be the D (6 bases). Germline V gene lookup returns CDR1 SGHDT and CDR2 YYEEEE. V was clipped by 2 bases and J by 4 bases, with 10 bases between them. This CDR3 has 14 residues. The DNA for the CDR3 is TGTGCCAGCAGCTTACAGGGTAGGAAAAACATTCAGTACTTC. It is translated as CASSLQGRKNIQYF.

This chain joins TRBV5-1 and TRBJ2-1, with 10 bases matching TRBD2. The CDR3 is 18 residues long. Trimming at V came to 0 bases and at J to 8 bases, leaving 14 bases not matched to a gene. From germline, CDR1 is SGHRS and CDR2 YFSETQ. The CDR3 region is CASSLVAASGGVGDEQFF. The CDR3 bases are TGCGCCAGCAGCTTGGTAGCGGCTAGCGGGGGTGTGGGCGATGAGCAGTTCTTC.

This clonotype was observed a handful of times. The chain carries TRBV27 and TRBJ2-1; 7 nucleotides match TRBD2. This CDR3 has 15 residues. Germline CDR1 and CDR2: MNHEY and SMNVEV (reference sequence). Trimming removed 5 bases from V and 6 bases from J; junction bases left unmatched: 10. The CDR3 region is CASSPTSRGGNEQFF. The CDR3 DNA sequence: TGTGCCAGCAGTCCGACTAGCCGGGGAGGCAATGAGCAGTTCTTC.

The table lists this clonotype with a few counts. The chain employs TRBV25-1 and TRBJ2-5; possibly TRBD2 for D (7 bases). Per the germline V gene, CDR1 is MGHDK and CDR2 is SYGVNS. This CDR3 comprises 16 residues. V lost 1 base and J lost 1, with 13 bases in between. CDR3 region: CASSESPGGVQETQYF. Here the CDR3 DNA reads TGTGCCAGCAGTGAATCTCCGGGGGGCGTCCAAGAGACCCAGTACTTC.

J is TRBJ1-5 and V is TRBV20-1; TRBD1 is a possible D gene (6 bases). V gave up 5 bases and J gave up 7 bases, with 15 bases separating them. The CDR3 sequence is 13 residues long. From germline, CDR1 is DFQATT and CDR2 SNEGSKA (reference sequence). CDR3 region: CSAYIQGGQPQHF. In DNA form, the CDR3 reads TGCAGTGCTTATATACAGGGTGGGCAGCCCCAGCATTTT.

This clonotype was counted at least ten times. The rearrangement links TRBV20-1 to TRBJ2-7, with D hard to call. CDR3 length: 12 residues. Germline V gene lookup returns CDR1 DFQATT and CDR2 SNEGSKA (reference sequence). With 3 bases removed from V and 0 bases from J, the gap between germline ends came to 6 bases. Here the CDR3 DNA reads TGCAGTGCTAGCGGTTCCTCCTACGAGCAGTACTTC. Residues: CSASGSSYEQYF.

This clonotype turned up a few times. The chain combines TRBV5-1 with TRBJ2-5; the match to TRBD1 covers 8 bases. The V and J ends lost 2 bases and 2 bases, in that order; junction bases with no gene match: 8. Looked up from germline, CDR1 is SGHRS and CDR2 is YFSETQ. This CDR3 is built from 16 residues. CDR3 protein: CASSFQGARGQETQYF. For the CDR3, the DNA is TGCGCCAGCAGCTTTCAGGGGGCGAGAGGGCAAGAGACCCAGTACTTC. Full variable domain (outside the CDR3, taken from reference TRBV5-1 and TRBJ2-5): KAGVTQTPRYLIKTRGQQVTLSCSPISGHRSVSWYQQTPGQGLQFLFEYFSETQRNKGNFPGRFSGRQFSNSRSEMNVSTLELGDSALYLCASSFQGARGQETQYFGPGTRLLVL.